Shown below are 18 T cell receptor beta chains from a single sample sequenced in a study of human T cells and chemical hapten exposure. MiXCR was run by TCRdb on the RACE reads, yielding one entry per CDR3 protein. The data contain more than 250,000 distinct CDR3 sequences, over 8% of them singletons. Time point meaning: pre-sensitization, week 0. Treatment in this sample: therapeutic diphenylcyclopropenone sensitization with weekly scalp DPC. Sequencing was performed on whole blood, taken in connection with sensitization to the hapten diphenylcyclopropenone (DPC). The receptors derive from a woman aged 40 to 50 with alopecia areata. Some clones in this sample may be carry-over from other donors' samples.

This clonotype was picked up many times. The chain links TRBV7-3 to TRBJ1-5, with no clear D. With 1 base removed from V and 4 bases from J, the gap between germline ends came to 5 bases. This CDR3 spans 13 amino acids. Germline CDR1 SGHTA, CDR2 FQGTGA. CDR3 amino acids: CASSLSANQPQHF. The CDR3 DNA reads as TGTGCCAGCAGCTTAAGTGCGAATCAGCCCCAGCATTTT. Complete variable domain (other parts from reference TRBV7-3 and TRBJ1-5): GAGVSQTPSNKVTEKGKYVELRCDPISGHTALYWYRQSLGQGPEFLIYFQGTGAADDSGLPNDRFFAVRPEGSVSTLKIQRTERGDSAVYLCASSLSANQPQHFGDGTRLSIL.

This clonotype was seen a handful of times. CDR3 protein: CASTQAAATDTQYF. The CDR3 nucleotides read TGTGCCAGCACCCAAGCCGCGGCCACAGATACGCAGTATTTT. This chain connects TRBV7-2 to TRBJ2-3; D is uncertain. The ends were cut back, 7 bases at V and 2 bases at J, with 13 bases in the middle. This CDR3 has 14 amino acids. Germline V gene lookup returns CDR1 SGHTA and CDR2 FQGNSA. The variable domain in full, completed from reference TRBV7-2 and TRBJ2-3, reads GAGVSQSPSNKVTEKGKDVELRCDPISGHTALYWYRQSLGQGLEFLIYFQGNSAPDKSGLPSDRFSAERTGGSVSTLTIQRTQQEDSAVYLCASTQAAATDTQYFGPGTRLTVL.

In this sample, this clonotype turned up many times. The chain links TRBV7-2 to TRBJ2-4; 8 bases are a match to TRBD2. The CDR3 consists of 20 residues. The V segment lost 2 bases and the J segment 5 bases; nucleotides outside the gene matches: 20. Germline V CDR1 and CDR2: SGHTA, FQGNSA. CDR3 nucleotides: TGTGCCAGCAGCTTAAAGGGGGGTAGACTAGCGCGATACGACGAAAACATTCAGTACTTC. Amino acids: CASSLKGGRLARYDENIQYF.

This clonotype was observed many times. The CDR3 loop reads CASGSGNTGELFF. The CDR3 nucleotides are TGTGCCAGCGGGAGTGGGAACACCGGGGAGCTGTTTTTT. The chain uses TRBV12-3 or TRBV12-4 and TRBJ2-2, with D perhaps TRBD2 (5 bases). Between the trimmed V and J ends, which lost 8 bases and 1 base, there was a span of 8 bases. This CDR3 comprises 13 residues.

The CDR3 loop is CASSVEWEGELFF. Here the CDR3 DNA reads TGTGCCAGCAGCGTAGAGTGGGAAGGGGAGCTGTTTTTT. The chain links TRBV9 to TRBJ2-2, with D uncertain. CDR1 and CDR2 from the germline V gene are SGDLS and YYNGEE. Trimming pared 0 bases from V and 8 bases from J, leaving 8 bases between. This CDR3 is built from 13 residues.

The chain joins TRBV12-3 or TRBV12-4 to TRBJ1-2; D gene uncertain. The CDR3 extends over 13 amino acids. V was trimmed by 1 base and J by 3 bases, leaving 6 bases between them. CDR3 nucleotides: TGTGCCAGCAGTTTAGATCGGCACTATGGCTACACCTTC. As protein: CASSLDRHYGYTF.

The sample holds many counts of this clonotype. The chain recombines TRBV3-1 with TRBJ2-1; 7 positions agree with TRBD2. The germline V gene encodes CDR1 LGHDT and CDR2 YNNKEL (reference sequence). CDR3 length: 17 amino acids. Trimming cost V 2 bases and J 0 bases; bases outside gene matches: 7. CDR3 in amino acids: CASSQRGDWSSYNEQFF. DNA for the CDR3: TGTGCCAGCAGCCAACGGGGGGACTGGAGCTCCTACAATGAGCAGTTCTTC.

This clonotype was counted a few times. The chain couples TRBV7-9 to TRBJ2-7; D call uncertain. The CDR3 is made up of 13 amino acids. V gave up 6 bases and J gave up 3 bases, with 12 bases separating them. Germline V lookup: CDR1 SEHNR, CDR2 FQNEAQ (reference sequence). CDR3 amino acids: CASRHQSNYEQYF. For the CDR3, the DNA is TGTGCCAGCAGACACCAGAGTAACTACGAGCAGTACTTC.

A few counts support this clonotype. This chain links TRBV7-2 with TRBJ1-5; maybe TRBD1 (6 bases). This CDR3 spans 15 amino acids. The germline CDR1 and CDR2 sequences are SGHTA and FQGNSA. Between the trimmed V and J ends, which lost 1 base and 6 bases, there was a span of 13 bases. The CDR3 is CASSLDGGRSQPQHF. CDR3 nucleotides: TGTGCCAGCAGCTTAGATGGGGGCAGGAGTCAGCCCCAGCATTTT.

The chain employs TRBV6-4 and TRBJ2-3; TRBD2 matches at 9 bases. The CDR3 is made up of 19 amino acids. Germline V CDR1 and CDR2: MRHNA, SNTAGT. J was trimmed by 0 bases and V by 4 bases; bases with no gene match: 14. CDR3 sequence (DNA): TGTGCCAGCAGTGGCCGTTTGCGGGAGGGCCAACCCAGCACAGATACGCAGTATTTT. As protein: CASSGRLREGQPSTDTQYF.

This clonotype was seen only a few times. This chain uses TRBV3-1 with TRBJ1-1; no clear D. CDR1 is LGHDT, CDR2 YNNKEL, per germline (reference sequence). V was clipped by 0 bases and J by 0 bases, with 2 bases between them. This CDR3 comprises 13 residues. The CDR3 nucleotides are TGTGCCAGCAGCCAAGACCTGAACACTGAAGCTTTCTTT. Protein: CASSQDLNTEAFF.

This chain uses TRBV6-4 with TRBJ1-2; 7 bases line up with TRBD1. V gave up 4 bases and J gave up 4 bases; unmatched junction bases: 6. CDR1 and CDR2 from the germline V gene are MRHNA and SNTAGT. The length of the CDR3 is 14 residues. The CDR3 spells CASSASEGAYGYTF. The CDR3 DNA is TGTGCCAGCAGTGCGTCCGAGGGGGCCTATGGCTACACCTTC.

This clonotype turned up a few times. CDR3 nucleotides: TGTGCCAGCAGCTTAGCGGGACAGGGCTACAATGAGCAGTTCTTC. It is translated as CASSLAGQGYNEQFF. The chain carries TRBV7-2 and TRBJ2-1; 9 bases align to TRBD1. V gave up 0 bases and J gave up 3 bases; unmatched junction bases: 0. Germline-derived CDR1 and CDR2 are SGHTA and FQGNSA. CDR3 length: 15 amino acids.

This clonotype was recorded a few times. The rearrangement links TRBV5-1 to TRBJ2-5; 8 bases line up with TRBD1. CDR1 SGHRS and CDR2 YFSETQ come from the germline V gene. With 6 bases clipped from V and 5 bases from J, the junction kept 9 bases outside the gene matches. This CDR3 region has 14 residues. The CDR3 sequence is CASTRGQGGETQYF. The CDR3 coding sequence is TGCGCCAGCACCCGAGGACAGGGCGGGGAGACCCAGTACTTC. Together with reference TRBV5-1 and TRBJ2-5, the CDR3 gives the full variable domain: KAGVTQTPRYLIKTRGQQVTLSCSPISGHRSVSWYQQTPGQGLQFLFEYFSETQRNKGNFPGRFSGRQFSNSRSEMNVSTLELGDSALYLCASTRGQGGETQYFGPGTRLLVL.

Many counts were recorded for this clonotype. This sequence joins TRBV6-6 and TRBJ1-5, with 12 bases identical to TRBD1. V shed 3 bases, J shed 5 bases, and the junction held 5 bases outside the gene matches. Germline values: CDR1 MNHNY, CDR2 SVGAGI (reference sequence). The CDR3 has 16 residues. CDR3 in DNA: TGTGCCAGCAGTTATATGGGACAGGGGGCCTATCAGCCCCAGCATTTT. Translating it yields CASSYMGQGAYQPQHF.

This clonotype came up a few times. V is TRBV7-9 and J is TRBJ2-5; possible D gene TRBD1, 5 bases. This CDR3 is built from 20 residues. Germline V gene sequence: CDR1 SEHNR, CDR2 FQNEAQ (reference sequence). V shed 1 base and J shed 2 bases, with 26 bases lying between them. The CDR3 nucleotides are TGTGCCAGCAGCTTAGAGGTTCGGGCAGGGAAGGCGGACCAGCAAGAGACCCAGTACTTC. Its protein is CASSLEVRAGKADQQETQYF. The complete variable domain, with remaining parts taken from reference TRBV7-9 and TRBJ2-5, reads DTGVSQNPRHKITKRGQNVTFRCDPISEHNRLYWYRQTLGQGPEFLTYFQNEAQLEKSRLLSDRFSAERPKGSFSTLEIQRTEQGDSAMYLCASSLEVRAGKADQQETQYFGPGTRLLVL.

V and J are TRBV20-1 and TRBJ2-7, with 7 bases aligning to TRBD2. Germline CDR1 reads DFQATT; CDR2 reads SNEGSKA (reference sequence). V dropped 5 bases and J dropped 2; count of bases not matched to a gene: 9. The CDR3 totals 14 residues. In DNA form, the CDR3 reads TGCAGTGCTTTCTCTCCAAGCGGGACCTACGAGCAGTACTTC. As protein: CSAFSPSGTYEQYF.

The gene calls are TRBV4-3 and TRBJ2-2; 8 nucleotides agree with TRBD1. The CDR3 consists of 16 residues. The J segment lost 5 bases and the V segment lost 3 bases, leaving 8 bases of the junction unmatched. Per the germline V gene, CDR1 is LGHNA and CDR2 is YSLEER. This chain's CDR3 is CASSHGQGFGTGELFF. CDR3 coding DNA: TGCGCCAGCAGCCACGGACAGGGATTTGGGACCGGGGAGCTGTTTTTT.